This T cell receptor (beta chain) was observed in a study of blood T cell repertoires in COVID-19. Overall study context: COVID-19 samples, acute and convalescent, were from the United States, Italy and Spain. Nucleic acid was either cDNA or gDNA, and it came from T cells, B-cell-depleted T cells, or PBMCs.

In the original processing: Reference gene primer amplification in the assay estimated nucleated cell counts. Repertoires were generated with immunoSEQ multiplex PCR, while TCRdb's copy carries only in-frame clones and drops some. V and J calls and clone size are those listed in that table; D and trimming were worked out from the DNA. The sample has more than 150,000 clones, approximately 87% seen once; the top ten hold under 25%. The J segment lost 4 bases and the V segment lost 3 bases, leaving 5 bases of the junction unmatched. CDR1 and CDR2 (germline): SGHKS, YYEKEE (reference sequence). The CDR3 contains 16 residues.

The TCR sequence derives from a man between 65 and 79 years old with active or convalescent COVID-19. The chain is built from TRBV5-5 and TRBJ2-1; 12 bases fit TRBD2. Sequenced: peripheral blood. CDR3 sequence reads: CASSWGGTSGYNEQFF. CDR3 nucleotide sequence: TGTGCCAGCAGCTGGGGTGGGACTAGCGGGTACAATGAGCAGTTCTTC.